The 25 T cell receptor beta chains listed next were all sequenced from one sample in a study of identical twins. A single record per CDR3 protein comes from TCRdb applying MiXCR to the 5' RACE reads. Altogether approximately 600,000 distinct CDR3 sequences are present, around 9.6% being singletons, with the ten largest covering 2.5% to 3.5%. This sample was shared with a second study, whose subject was yellow fever vaccine responses in identical twins.

Specimen: PBMCs. The source is a woman between 18 and 30 years old in good health.

V usage is TRBV7-2 and J usage is TRBJ2-7, with 16 bases that match TRBD2. Per the germline V gene, CDR1 is SGHTA and CDR2 is FQGNSA. This CDR3 region has 17 residues. V lost 9 bases, J lost 3 bases, and 11 bases stayed unmatched. The CDR3 region has the DNA TGTGCCAGTCAGCCCCGGGGACTAGCGGGAGGGCACTACGAGCAGTACTTC. This codes for CASQPRGLAGGHYEQYF.

This chain links TRBV29-1 with TRBJ2-7; 10 positions agree with TRBD1. This CDR3 has 13 amino acids. Trimming removed 7 bases from V and 5 bases from J; junction bases left unmatched: 8. Germline CDR1 is SQVTM and CDR2 is ANQGSEA. The CDR3, as DNA: TGCAGCGCAAGGACAGGGGGAGTGGACGAGCAGTACTTC. This translates into CSARTGGVDEQYF.

The V and J genes are TRBV29-1 and TRBJ1-1; D remains ambiguous. Germline V gives CDR1 SQVTM, CDR2 ANQGSEA. The length of the CDR3 is 14 residues. Between the trimmed V and J ends, which lost 1 base and 4 bases, there was a span of 13 bases. CDR3 sequence: CSVEGVGVGTEAFF. Written as DNA, the CDR3 is TGCAGCGTTGAAGGAGTGGGTGTGGGCACTGAAGCTTTCTTT. Using reference TRBV29-1 and TRBJ1-1 for the parts outside the CDR3, the full variable domain is SAVISQKPSRDICQRGTSLTIQCQVDSQVTMMFWYRQQPGQSLTLIATANQGSEATYESGFVIDKFPISRPNLTFSTLTVSNMSPEDSSIYLCSVEGVGVGTEAFFGQGTRLTVV.

The V and J genes are TRBV25-1 and TRBJ1-6, with 9 bases that match TRBD1. Germline V gene sequence: CDR1 MGHDK, CDR2 SYGVNS. CDR3 size: 13 residues. Trimming cost V 8 bases and J 10 bases; bases outside gene matches: 6. The DNA of the CDR3 is TGTGCCAGCGCGGACAGGGGATCGTCACCCCTCCACTTT. Translated, it gives CASADRGSSPLHF.

This clonotype was counted a few times. The V and J genes are TRBV6-2 or TRBV6-3 and TRBJ2-2; no clear D. CDR1 is MNHEY and CDR2 is SVGEGT in the germline V gene. The CDR3 has 15 amino acids. The V end was cut by 5 bases, the J end by 4 bases, with 14 bases between. CDR3 protein: CASSGIHSITGELFF. The CDR3 DNA sequence: TGTGCCAGCAGTGGGATTCACTCAATCACCGGGGAGCTGTTTTTT.

This clonotype was picked up many times. The gene calls are TRBV20-1 and TRBJ2-1; D not certain. V shed 6 bases and J shed 7 bases, with 19 bases lying between them. The length of the CDR3 is 14 residues. The germline V gene encodes CDR1 DFQATT and CDR2 SNEGSKA (reference sequence). CDR3: CSAIRSQSKNEQFF. In DNA form, the CDR3 reads TGCAGTGCCATAAGGAGTCAGTCGAAAAATGAGCAGTTCTTC.

V gene TRBV6-1 combines with J gene TRBJ2-7; a possible D gene is TRBD2 (6 bases). Between the trimmed V and J ends, which lost 6 bases and 3 bases, there was a span of 18 bases. The CDR3 spans 15 residues. The germline V gene has CDR1 MNHNS and CDR2 SASEGT. This chain's CDR3 is CASRDGGYPLYEQYF. The CDR3 bases are TGTGCCAGCAGGGATGGGGGGTATCCCCTCTACGAGCAGTACTTC.

There are a few counts of this clonotype. The rearrangement links TRBV12-3 or TRBV12-4 to TRBJ2-2; D not certain. CDR3 size: 15 residues. Trimming shortened V by 0 bases and J by 5 bases, and 10 bases separated the two germline ends. The CDR3 region is CASSLAGIGTGELFF. CDR3 in DNA: TGTGCCAGCAGTTTAGCGGGGATAGGGACCGGGGAGCTGTTTTTT.

The CDR3 protein is CASSQELASGQETQYF. CDR3 DNA sequence: TGTGCCAGCAGCCAAGAGTTGGCTAGCGGACAAGAGACCCAGTACTTC. The J gene is TRBJ2-5, the V gene TRBV4-2, with 7 nucleotides matching TRBD2. After removal of 0 bases from V and 2 bases from J, the junction contained 6 bases not matched to a gene. There are 16 residues in the CDR3. Germline V gene data show CDR1 as LGHNA and CDR2 as YNFKEQ.

This clonotype was picked up many times. This chain uses TRBV29-1 with TRBJ2-7; 9 bases line up with TRBD1. CDR1 is SQVTM and CDR2 is ANQGSEA in the germline V gene. Trimming at V came to 2 bases and at J to 7 bases, leaving 3 bases not matched to a gene. CDR3 length: 12 residues. The CDR3 protein is CSVEMTGGEQYF. The DNA of the CDR3 is TGCAGCGTTGAAATGACAGGGGGTGAGCAGTACTTC.

This clonotype was picked up a small number of times. V gene TRBV12-3 or TRBV12-4 combines with J gene TRBJ2-7, with D perhaps matching TRBD2 (7 bases). CDR3 length: 13 residues. Trimming left V 5 bases short and J 2 bases short, with 10 bases between. The CDR3 region has the DNA TGTGCCAGCAGTGGGGGGGCGGCCTACGAGCAGTACTTC. This sequence encodes CASSGGAAYEQYF.

This clonotype was found a few times. The chain couples TRBV27 to TRBJ2-2; 9 bases map to TRBD1. The CDR3 runs 14 residues. Per the germline V gene, CDR1 is MNHEY and CDR2 is SMNVEV (reference sequence). V lost 8 bases and J lost 4; bases outside the gene matches: 5. The CDR3 sequence: CASLDRGGTGELFF. As DNA, the CDR3 is TGTGCCAGCTTGGACAGGGGAGGCACCGGGGAGCTGTTTTTT.

This rearrangement joins TRBV2 to TRBJ2-6; D unclear. Germline V gene sequence: CDR1 SNHLY, CDR2 FYNNEI. With 2 bases removed from V and 4 bases from J, the gap between germline ends came to 6 bases. The CDR3 sequence is 14 residues long. The CDR3 DNA sequence: TGTGCCAGCAGTGAACAATCCGGGGCCAACGTCCTGACTTTC. It translates to CASSEQSGANVLTF.

The rearrangement links TRBV5-1 to TRBJ2-3, with 14 bases aligning to TRBD2. The CDR3 is made up of 17 amino acids. V gave up 2 bases and J gave up 1 base; unmatched junction bases: 3. Germline values: CDR1 SGHRS, CDR2 YFSETQ. DNA of the CDR3: TGCGCCAGCAGCTTCGGGACTAGCGGGGGAGGCACAGATACGCAGTATTTT. It is translated as CASSFGTSGGGTDTQYF.

This clonotype was detected a few times. J is TRBJ2-7 and V is TRBV7-2; 13 bases are shared with TRBD2. The CDR3 totals 16 residues. With 5 bases clipped from V and 2 bases from J, the junction kept 6 bases outside the gene matches. Germline V gene sequence: CDR1 SGHTA, CDR2 FQGNSA. The CDR3 DNA sequence: TGTGCCAGCAGCGTACCGGGACTAGCGGGGCCCTACGAGCAGTACTTC. Its protein is CASSVPGLAGPYEQYF.

This clonotype turned up a few times. V usage is TRBV6-5 and J usage is TRBJ2-1; D gene unclear. V dropped 1 base and J dropped 10 bases, with 11 bases sitting between them. The CDR3 length is 13 residues. Germline values: CDR1 MNHEY, CDR2 SVGAGI. The CDR3 loop is CASSYFDKTEQFF. DNA for the CDR3: TGTGCCAGCAGTTACTTCGACAAGACCGAGCAGTTCTTC.

This chain uses TRBV7-9 with TRBJ1-2; D is unresolved. This CDR3 region has 13 residues. Trimming cost V 5 bases and J 4 bases, with 11 bases left between them. Germline CDR1 and CDR2: SEHNR and FQNEAQ (reference sequence). CDR3 sequence (DNA): TGTGCCAGCAGCGGTTACGCCATCTATGGCTACACCTTC. This sequence encodes CASSGYAIYGYTF.

This clonotype was seen ten or more times. The gene calls are TRBV29-1 and TRBJ2-7; 8 nucleotides line up with TRBD1. The CDR3 contains 14 residues. The J segment lost 2 bases and the V segment lost 8 bases, leaving 11 bases of the junction unmatched. CDR1 and CDR2 from the germline V gene are SQVTM and ANQGSEA. CDR3 loop: CSTLETGVTYEQYF. In DNA form, the CDR3 reads TGCAGCACCCTGGAGACAGGGGTCACCTACGAGCAGTACTTC.

The chain combines TRBV18 with TRBJ2-7, with 8 bases that match TRBD2. Germline-derived CDR1 and CDR2 are KGHSH and LQKENI. CDR3 length equals 17 residues. The trim removed 1 base at V and 3 bases at J, leaving 11 bases unmatched. CDR3 sequence (DNA): TGTGCCAGCTCACCACTTTTAAGGACTAGCAAGGACTACGAGCAGTACTTC. Residues: CASSPLLRTSKDYEQYF.

Only a few counts were recorded for this clonotype. This chain connects TRBV7-9 to TRBJ2-7; 14 bases agree with TRBD2. CDR3 size: 17 residues. Looked up from germline, CDR1 is SEHNR and CDR2 is FQNEAQ (reference sequence). J lost 8 bases, V lost 5 bases, and 14 bases had no gene match. The CDR3 DNA is TGTGCCAGCAGCACACGGGCCGGGACTAGCGGGAGCAGTAAGCAGTACTTC. Translation gives CASSTRAGTSGSSKQYF.

In this sample, this clonotype turned up many times. For the CDR3, the DNA is TGTGCCAGCAGTTCGGACGGACATACGCAGTATTTT. Its translation is CASSSDGHTQYF. This chain joins TRBV12-3 or TRBV12-4 and TRBJ2-3, with D uncertain. The CDR3 is 12 residues long. The V end was cut by 4 bases, the J end by 7 bases, with 9 bases between.

This clonotype was counted ten times or more. The chain links TRBV3-1 to TRBJ2-2, with D uncertain. Germline V lookup: CDR1 LGHDT, CDR2 YNNKEL (reference sequence). The CDR3 is 14 amino acids. V was trimmed by 2 bases and J by 7 bases, leaving 11 bases between them. CDR3 nucleotide sequence: TGTGCCAGCAGCCAATCTCATGCTGGCGGGGAGCTGTTTTTT. It is translated as CASSQSHAGGELFF.

The sample holds a few counts of this clonotype. CDR3 region: CASSLQSGQRVNEQFF. In DNA form, the CDR3 reads TGCGCCAGCAGCTTACAATCCGGACAACGGGTCAATGAGCAGTTCTTC. The rearrangement joins TRBV5-1 to TRBJ2-1, with a tentative D call TRBD1 (5 bases). Trimming stripped 2 bases from V and 6 bases from J, with 18 bases between. The CDR3 extends over 16 amino acids. The germline gives CDR1 SGHRS, CDR2 YFSETQ.

This clonotype was recorded at least ten times. This chain connects TRBV4-2 to TRBJ2-7; 7 nucleotides line up with TRBD1. The length of the CDR3 is 16 residues. From germline, CDR1 is LGHNA and CDR2 YNFKEQ. The junction had 12 bases not matched to a gene; V was cut back by 3 bases and J by 4 bases. The CDR3 DNA follows: TGTGCCAGCAGCCAGGCCTCTAGACAGGGTAGATACGAGCAGTACTTC. Translated, it gives CASSQASRQGRYEQYF.

This clonotype was observed a few times. V gene TRBV10-2 combines with J gene TRBJ2-3; 8 bases agree with TRBD2. Germline assignment: CDR1 WSHSY and CDR2 SAAADI. V trimming: 7 bases; J trimming: 12 bases; junction bases outside the gene matches: 6. There are 11 residues in the CDR3. In DNA form, the CDR3 reads TGCGCCAGCATCAGTAGCGGGGCCCAGTATTTT. This sequence encodes CASISSGAQYF.